The 27 T cell receptor beta chains reported below all come from one sample, sequenced in a study of vaccination effects on CD4 cells after COVID-19 (dated by TCRdb to the early 2020s). No antigen has been identified for these receptors. In the ViraFEST assay, PBMC were stimulated with viral peptide pools, and antigen-specific CD4+ T cell clonotypes were then identified by expansion using TCR sequencing. After less than 13 days of culture, CD4+ T cells were isolated with the EasySep CD4+ T cell isolation kit. Healthy vaccine recipients had no prior SARS-CoV-2 infection, confirmed by negative nucleocapsid antibodies before and after vaccination. The library was built by means of the immunoSEQ multiplex PCR assay. Drawn from immuneACCESS, this table holds only the in-frame rearrangements with V and J called that TCRdb kept. Clones are partly lost; checked studies trace under half to an unresolved V gene and leave the rest unexplained. The sample records tens of thousands of clones, roughly four fifths of which are singletons. The ten largest clones add up to approximately 2.8% of the sample.

This sample comprised CD4+ T cells from PBMCs cultured with HCoV-NL63 spike peptides, obtained before COVID-19 vaccination. The cell subset or site label corresponds to: HCoV-NL63 spike overlapping peptide pool stimulation. These receptor sequences come from a human donor who received a COVID-19 vaccine.

The chain is built from TRBV18 and TRBJ2-1; TRBD2 matches at 10 bases. Germline assignment: CDR1 KGHSH and CDR2 LQKENI. J was trimmed by 4 bases and V by 6 bases; bases with no gene match: 9. This CDR3 contains 16 residues. Here the CDR3 reads CASSDRGLATYNEQFF. The CDR3 DNA sequence: TGTGCCAGCTCGGATCGGGGACTAGCGACTTACAATGAGCAGTTCTTC.

J is TRBJ2-3 and V is TRBV5-8; 7 bases agree with TRBD2. This CDR3 comprises 18 residues. Losses at the gene ends were 1 base for V and 0 bases for J; bases not matched to a gene: 11. Germline V CDR1 and CDR2: SGHTS, YDEGEE. CDR3 residues: CASSLYGGSASSTDTQYF. For the CDR3, the DNA is TGTGCCAGCAGCTTGTACGGGGGGTCCGCTTCTAGCACAGATACGCAGTATTTT.

This chain uses TRBV7-9 with TRBJ2-5; 7 positions agree with TRBD2. The V and J ends lost 3 bases and 5 bases, in that order; junction bases with no gene match: 6. Germline CDR1 is SEHNR and CDR2 is FQNEAQ (reference sequence). This CDR3 contains 14 residues. This chain's CDR3 is CASSFGTMAETQYF. The CDR3 coding sequence is TGTGCCAGCAGCTTCGGGACTATGGCGGAGACCCAGTACTTC.

The rearrangement joins TRBV19 to TRBJ1-4, with D maybe TRBD1 (5 bases). Trimming stripped 1 base from V and 8 bases from J, with 17 bases between. Germline V CDR1 and CDR2: LNHDA, SQIVND (reference sequence). The CDR3 has 16 amino acids. CDR3 loop: CASSIGPGPDSEKLFF. CDR3 DNA: TGTGCCAGTAGTATAGGTCCAGGGCCCGATTCGGAAAAACTGTTTTTT.

This sequence joins TRBV5-1 and TRBJ2-2; tentatively, D is TRBD2 (6 bases). There are 14 residues in the CDR3. Germline-derived CDR1 and CDR2 are SGHRS and YFSETQ. Trimming removed 0 bases at V and 7 bases at J, with 10 bases between. Here the CDR3 reads CASSLDPGVGELFF. Here the CDR3 DNA reads TGCGCCAGCAGCTTGGACCCGGGGGTCGGGGAGCTGTTTTTT.

The chain employs TRBV5-4 and TRBJ1-1; D is uncertain. V was pared by 0 bases and J by 6 bases, with 12 bases between. Germline-derived CDR1 and CDR2 are SGHNT and YYREEE (reference sequence). This CDR3 has 14 amino acids. The CDR3 DNA reads TGTGCCAGCAGCTTGGGGCCTAATGGAGCTGAAGCTTTCTTT. This sequence encodes CASSLGPNGAEAFF.

The sample holds a few counts of this clone. This chain links TRBV20-1 with TRBJ2-3; D is perhaps TRBD1 (6 bases). CDR1 and CDR2 from the germline V gene are DFQATT and SNEGSKA (reference sequence). This CDR3 is 14 amino acids long. Trimming stripped 3 bases from V and 0 bases from J, with 10 bases between. The CDR3 region is CSASKQGSTDTQYF. The CDR3 DNA sequence: TGCAGTGCTAGTAAACAGGGCAGCACAGATACGCAGTATTTT.

A remark on this clone: Within the sample, other DNA sequences also encode this same CDR3. This sequence joins TRBV6-2 or TRBV6-3 and TRBJ2-7, with TRBD2 matching over 14 bases. With V trimmed by 6 bases and J by 7 bases, 14 bases remained unmatched. The CDR3 is 17 amino acids. CDR1 is MNHEY, CDR2 SVGEGT, per germline. In nucleotides, the CDR3 is TGTGCCAGCAGCCCTTCCGGGACTAGCGGGGGAGTGAGAGAGCAGTACGTC. Residues: CASSPSGTSGGVREQYV.

This chain connects TRBV13 to TRBJ2-1; 12 bases are shared with TRBD2. With 6 bases clipped from V and 0 bases from J, the junction kept 6 bases outside the gene matches. The germline V gene encodes CDR1 PRHDT and CDR2 FYEKMQ (reference sequence). CDR3 length: 17 amino acids. The CDR3 sequence is CASRHTSGGSSYNEQFF. In DNA, the CDR3 is TGTGCCAGCAGGCATACTAGCGGGGGGAGCTCCTACAATGAGCAGTTCTTC.

The V and J genes are TRBV2 and TRBJ1-6; D gene ambiguous. The V end lost 2 bases, the J end lost 10 bases, and 12 bases lay between the germline ends. The CDR3 is 14 residues long. Germline CDR1 SNHLY, CDR2 FYNNEI. The CDR3 DNA reads TGTGCCAGCAGTGAACCGCCGCTAGGCTCACCCCTCCACTTT. Translation gives CASSEPPLGSPLHF.

This sequence joins TRBV2 and TRBJ1-1; maybe TRBD1 (5 bases). CDR1 is SNHLY, CDR2 FYNNEI, per germline. Trimming took 9 bases from V and 3 from J, leaving 20 bases between them. The CDR3 totals 15 residues. DNA of the CDR3: TGTGCCAGTACCCGGATTCAGGGTTCGTACACTGAAGCTTTCTTT. Translated: CASTRIQGSYTEAFF.

V and J are TRBV9 and TRBJ2-1, with 12 bases identical to TRBD2. This CDR3 has 18 amino acids. V lost 0 bases, J lost 4 bases, and 8 bases stayed unmatched. Germline V lookup: CDR1 SGDLS, CDR2 YYNGEE. CDR3 sequence (DNA): TGTGCCAGCAGCGTAGAGGCTAGCGGGGGGGCCCTATACAATGAGCAGTTCTTC. Translated, it gives CASSVEASGGALYNEQFF.

The V call is TRBV7-2, the J call TRBJ2-4, with TRBD1 matching over 8 bases. CDR1 and CDR2 from the germline V gene are SGHTA and FQGNSA. The CDR3 contains 16 residues. After removal of 0 bases from V and 6 bases from J, the junction contained 7 bases not matched to a gene. The CDR3, as DNA: TGTGCCAGCAGCTTAGCGGACAGGGCAGGGGGAAACATTCAGTACTTC. It is translated as CASSLADRAGGNIQYF.

The V and J genes are TRBV12-3 or TRBV12-4 and TRBJ2-3, with no clear D. Trimming took 6 bases from V and 8 from J, leaving 9 bases between them. The CDR3 sequence is 11 residues long. CDR3 sequence (DNA): TGTGCCAGCAGCCTCTCGGGTACGCAGTATTTT. Protein sequence: CASSLSGTQYF.

V usage is TRBV5-1 and J usage is TRBJ1-2, with 11 bases that match TRBD1. Germline V gives CDR1 SGHRS, CDR2 YFSETQ. This CDR3 contains 12 residues. With 3 bases clipped from V and 8 bases from J, the junction kept 0 bases outside the gene matches. CDR3 residues: CASSWTGGGYTF. Here the CDR3 DNA reads TGCGCCAGCAGCTGGACAGGGGGCGGCTACACCTTC.

J is TRBJ1-1 and V is TRBV6-5; tentative D call: TRBD1 (5 bases). CDR3 length: 13 residues. Germline V gives CDR1 MNHEY, CDR2 SVGAGI. The V and J ends lost 6 bases and 11 bases respectively, with 19 bases between them. Here the CDR3 reads CASRRGGMIEAFF. In nucleotides, the CDR3 is TGTGCCAGCAGGAGGGGCGGGATGATCGAGGCTTTCTTT.

This clone occurred once. The chain links TRBV9 to TRBJ2-2; possible D gene TRBD1, 6 bases. CDR1 is SGDLS and CDR2 is YYNGEE in the germline V gene. The CDR3 runs to 17 residues. V lost 0 bases and J lost 4, with 16 bases in between. The CDR3, as DNA: TGTGCCAGCAGCGTAGCTACGCTGGGGGCTGGCACCGGGGAGCTGTTTTTT. Its protein is CASSVATLGAGTGELFF.

This clone was observed a handful of times. The J gene is TRBJ2-1, the V gene TRBV6-5; 11 bases match TRBD2. This CDR3 has 15 amino acids. Trimming took 4 bases from V and 7 from J; bases not matched to a gene: 6. The V gene's germline CDR1 is MNHEY and CDR2 SVGAGI. In DNA, the CDR3 is TGTGCCAGCAGTTCCCTAGCGGGGGGCTTGAATGAGCAGTTCTTC. As protein: CASSSLAGGLNEQFF.

The chain uses TRBV24-1 and TRBJ1-1, with 8 bases fitting TRBD1. This CDR3 region has 13 residues. J was trimmed by 5 bases and V by 7 bases; bases with no gene match: 5. In germline, CDR1 is KGHDR, CDR2 SFDVKD. The CDR3 bases are TGTGCCACCAGCCAGACAGGGGAAACTGAAGCTTTCTTT. Protein product: CATSQTGETEAFF.

The chain recombines TRBV7-9 with TRBJ2-5; TRBD2 matches at 9 bases. Germline CDR1 and CDR2: SEHNR and FQNEAQ (reference sequence). The CDR3 extends over 16 amino acids. Unmatched junction bases numbered 7, after V lost 1 base and J lost 4 bases. The CDR3 loop reads CASSLVSAGGRETQYF. CDR3 nucleotides: TGTGCCAGCAGCTTAGTGTCAGCGGGGGGCCGAGAGACCCAGTACTTC.

This clone appeared a few times. This chain joins TRBV6-5 and TRBJ2-1, with 12 bases lining up with TRBD1. CDR1 is MNHEY and CDR2 is SVGAGI in the germline V gene. With V trimmed by 5 bases and J by 4 bases, 3 bases remained unmatched. The CDR3 consists of 15 residues. The CDR3 spells CASSRDRGRYNEQFF. The CDR3, as DNA: TGTGCCAGCAGTAGGGACAGGGGGCGGTACAATGAGCAGTTCTTC.

The rearrangement uses TRBV13 and TRBJ2-2, with no clear D. Germline V gives CDR1 PRHDT, CDR2 FYEKMQ (reference sequence). CDR3 length: 16 amino acids. The V end lost 0 bases, the J end lost 0 bases, and 8 bases lay between the germline ends. The CDR3 sequence: CASSLGPKANTGELFF. Here the CDR3 DNA reads TGTGCCAGCAGCTTAGGGCCTAAAGCGAACACCGGGGAGCTGTTTTTT.

V gene TRBV7-2 combines with J gene TRBJ1-3; no clear D gene. The CDR3 has 14 residues. CDR1 and CDR2 from the germline V gene are SGHTA and FQGNSA. Trimming shortened V by 2 bases and J by 4 bases, and 9 bases separated the two germline ends. Here the CDR3 reads CASSLYGSGNTIYF. The CDR3 coding sequence is TGTGCCAGCAGCTTATACGGATCCGGAAACACCATATATTTT.

The chain is built from TRBV24-1 and TRBJ2-5, with D perhaps TRBD1 (8 bases). Trimming took 5 bases from V and 4 from J, leaving 16 bases between them. CDR1 is KGHDR and CDR2 is SFDVKD in the germline V gene. The CDR3 consists of 15 residues. The CDR3 here is CATSVYRGGRETQYF. In DNA form, the CDR3 reads TGTGCCACCAGTGTCTACAGGGGGGGGAGAGAGACCCAGTACTTC.

V gene TRBV3-1 (or the pseudogene TRBV3-2) combines with J gene TRBJ2-7; 10 nucleotides agree with TRBD2. The CDR3 sequence is 14 residues long. J gave up 2 bases and V 4 bases, and 2 bases lay outside the gene matches. Germline CDR1 and CDR2: LGHDT and YNNKEL (reference sequence). The CDR3 coding sequence is TGTGCCAGCAGCCCAACTAGCGGGGCCTACGAGCAGTACGTC. Translated: CASSPTSGAYEQYV.

The gene calls are TRBV11-3 and TRBJ2-1; 9 bases match TRBD2. Germline CDR1 reads SGHNT; CDR2 reads YENEEA. With V trimmed by 5 bases and J by 7 bases, 12 bases remained unmatched. This CDR3 is 16 amino acids long. CDR3 region: CASSPRGAGGQNEQFF. Written as DNA, the CDR3 is TGTGCCAGCAGCCCCCGGGGAGCGGGGGGCCAAAATGAGCAGTTCTTC. Together with reference TRBV11-3 and TRBJ2-1, the CDR3 gives the full variable domain: EAGVVQSPRYKIIEKKQPVAFWCNPISGHNTLYWYLQNLGQGPELLIRYENEEAVDDSQLPKDRFSAERLKGVDSTLKIQPAELGDSAVYLCASSPRGAGGQNEQFFGPGTRLTVL.

This clone was counted once. CDR3 in amino acids: CASSFSYGYTF. CDR3 bases: TGTGCCAGCAGCTTCAGCTATGGCTACACCTTC. This sequence joins TRBV5-6 and TRBJ1-2; D unclear. This CDR3 comprises 11 residues. CDR1 and CDR2 (germline): SGHDT, YYEEEE. V gave up 2 bases and J gave up 4 bases, with 3 bases separating them.